These 15 T cell receptor beta chains were sequenced from one sample in a study of molecular identifiers for immune sequencing clone quantification. One entry per CDR3 protein, called by TCRdb with MiXCR from the PCR reads. The sample yields roughly 630,000 distinct CDR3 sequences, 25% seen once. The specimen sequenced was naive CD8+ T cells from blood, with Jurkat cell RNA spiked in. Indicated subset: FACS-sorted CD8+CD4-CCR7+CD45RA+ naive T cells. Receptor source: a human donor in good health. Some libraries in this study had Jurkat cell RNA spiked in.

The chain is built from TRBV30 and TRBJ2-7; the D gene could be TRBD1 or TRBD2 (5 bases each). The V and J ends lost 0 bases and 5 bases respectively, with 20 bases between them. This CDR3 is built from 16 residues. Germline V gene lookup returns CDR1 GTSNPN and CDR2 SVGIG (reference sequence). Written as DNA, the CDR3 is TGTGCCTGGAGTGTACTCGGGGTGCAGGGTTTCAACGAGCAGTACTTC. This gives the protein CAWSVLGVQGFNEQYF.

This clonotype was seen many times. The chain couples TRBV6-5 to TRBJ2-2; D call uncertain. The CDR3 runs 14 residues. Germline V CDR1 and CDR2: MNHEY, SVGAGI. V was clipped by 5 bases and J by 4 bases, with 11 bases between them. The DNA for the CDR3 is TGTGCCAGCAGTCAGCTCGTCCCCACCGGGGAGCTGTTTTTT. This gives the protein CASSQLVPTGELFF.

This clonotype was counted many times. V usage is TRBV27 and J usage is TRBJ2-6; 13 bases are shared with TRBD2. CDR3 length equals 21 residues. V was clipped by 6 bases and J by 0 bases; unmatched bases: 14. Germline CDR1 and CDR2: MNHEY and SMNVEV (reference sequence). In nucleotides, the CDR3 is TGTGCCAGCAGAAGGAGGACTAGCGGGAGTCACTTTGACTCTGGGGCCAACGTCCTGACTTTC. Residues: CASRRRTSGSHFDSGANVLTF.

This clonotype was seen only a few times. This rearrangement joins TRBV3-1 to TRBJ2-7; D is possibly TRBD1 (5 bases). Germline V lookup: CDR1 LGHDT, CDR2 YNNKEL (reference sequence). The CDR3 covers 15 residues. Trimming took off 1 base at V and 2 bases at J, with 12 bases between the two ends. DNA for the CDR3: TGTGCCAGCAGCCAAGCGTTACAGGTGACCTACGAGCAGTACTTC. This codes for CASSQALQVTYEQYF.

The chain recombines TRBV2 with TRBJ2-1; TRBD1 agrees at 7 bases. This CDR3 is built from 12 residues. Germline lookup yields CDR1 SNHLY and CDR2 FYNNEI. With 6 bases clipped from V and 9 bases from J, the junction kept 5 bases outside the gene matches. The CDR3 region has the DNA TGTGCCAGCAGCCCCAGGACAGGTGAGCAGTTCTTC. This codes for CASSPRTGEQFF.

The chain uses TRBV29-1 and TRBJ1-1, with D perhaps matching TRBD1 (5 bases). The V and J ends lost 7 bases and 3 bases respectively, with 18 bases between them. Germline loops: CDR1 SQVTM, CDR2 ANQGSEA. This CDR3 contains 14 residues. In DNA, the CDR3 is TGCAGCGCTTACCCGGGGCGTGTGTACACTGAAGCTTTCTTT. Encoded protein: CSAYPGRVYTEAFF.

The CDR3 DNA follows: TGTGCCAGCAGTTCGGGACCAAGACAGGGTTCTGCCCACGAGCAGTACTTC. This sequence encodes CASSSGPRQGSAHEQYF. This chain connects TRBV28 to TRBJ2-7, with 7 bases matching TRBD1. J gave up 5 bases and V 4 bases, and 17 bases lay outside the gene matches. This CDR3 is built from 17 residues. CDR1 is MDHEN, CDR2 SYDVKM, per germline.

This clonotype was observed a handful of times. This chain joins TRBV3-1 and TRBJ2-5, with 15 bases matching TRBD2. V lost 0 bases and J lost 1; bases outside the gene matches: 6. Looked up from germline, CDR1 is LGHDT and CDR2 is YNNKEL (reference sequence). The CDR3 is made up of 19 amino acids. CDR3 sequence reads: CASSQDPGLAGGFQETQYF. The CDR3 region has the DNA TGTGCCAGCAGCCAAGACCCGGGACTAGCGGGAGGCTTCCAAGAGACCCAGTACTTC.

This clonotype has ten or more counts. The V call is TRBV9, the J call TRBJ2-7, with 9 bases identical to TRBD1. Per germline, CDR1 SGDLS and CDR2 YYNGEE. V dropped 4 bases and J dropped 6; count of bases not matched to a gene: 5. The length of the CDR3 is 13 residues. CDR3 in DNA: TGTGCCAGCAGCTTGGGACAGGGCAGCGAGCAGTACTTC. Translation gives CASSLGQGSEQYF.

The V gene is TRBV6-1, the J gene TRBJ2-3; TRBD2 matches 8 bases. This CDR3 spans 15 amino acids. The junction had 13 bases not matched to a gene; V was cut back by 7 bases and J by 7 bases. Germline CDR1 reads MNHNS; CDR2 reads SASEGT. CDR3 protein: CASTGASGGWYTQYF. The CDR3 coding sequence is TGTGCCAGCACCGGTGCCAGCGGGGGTTGGTATACGCAGTATTTT.

This clonotype has a count of ten or more. This sequence joins TRBV11-2 and TRBJ2-3; D possibly corresponds to TRBD2 (5 bases). V lost 5 bases, J lost 5 bases, and 17 bases lay in between. This CDR3 contains 15 residues. Germline V gene sequence: CDR1 SGHAT, CDR2 FQNNGV. CDR3 DNA: TGTGCCAGCAGCCCACGACCGGACTTGGTAGATACGCAGTATTTT. This gives the protein CASSPRPDLVDTQYF.

The chain employs TRBV6-5 and TRBJ2-7; TRBD2 matches 9 bases. Germline values: CDR1 MNHEY, CDR2 SVGAGI. CDR3 length: 16 amino acids. Trimming cost V 5 bases and J 0 bases; bases outside gene matches: 8. CDR3 DNA sequence: TGTGCCAGCAGTGCGGGATATAGCGGGAGCTCCTACGAGCAGTACTTC. It encodes CASSAGYSGSSYEQYF.

This clonotype was detected a few times. V and J are TRBV28 and TRBJ2-7, with 12 bases fitting TRBD2. This CDR3 spans 19 amino acids. Per the germline V gene, CDR1 is MDHEN and CDR2 is SYDVKM. V shed 2 bases, J shed 3 bases, and the junction held 14 bases outside the gene matches. This CDR3 reads CASSLNRLAGAQFLYEQYF. The DNA of the CDR3 is TGTGCCAGCAGTTTAAATCGACTAGCGGGAGCTCAGTTCCTCTACGAGCAGTACTTC.

As for this clonotype: Just one base apart from a much larger clone, this may be a read error. The V and J genes are TRBV4-1 and TRBJ1-2; D is uncertain. V lost 0 bases, J lost 7 bases, and 15 bases lay in between. Germline-derived CDR1 and CDR2 are MGHRA and YSYEKL. This CDR3 is built from 15 residues. The CDR3 loop is CASSQESRFLAGYTF. CDR3 nucleotides: TGCGCCAGCAGCCAAGAGTCAAGGTTTCTGGCTGGCTACACCTTC.

This clonotype was counted at least ten times. The rearrangement joins TRBV20-1 to TRBJ2-7, with 9 nucleotides matching TRBD1. Trimming removed 6 bases from V and 3 bases from J; junction bases left unmatched: 3. Germline values: CDR1 DFQATT, CDR2 SNEGSKA (reference sequence). CDR3 length equals 12 residues. The CDR3 bases are TGCAGTGCCACGACAGGGGGCTACGAGCAGTACTTC. It specifies CSATTGGYEQYF.